The rows below give T cell receptor beta chains drawn from one sample of a study of blood T cell repertoires in COVID-19. Sequenced by immunoSEQ multiplex PCR; TCRdb stores in-frame clones only, minus some. The sample records more than 200,000 clones, nearly 90% being singletons. Sequenced: peripheral blood. The receptor source for this set is a man aged 18 to 30 with active or convalescent COVID-19. CDR3s include the opening cysteine and the closing phenylalanine or tryptophan. Each record gives: V gene, J gene, CDR3 protein.

TRBV10-3,TRBJ2-3,CAISEPGLRLDTQYF
TRBV3-1/TRBV3-2,TRBJ2-5,CASSQDNGTSDGIQYF
TRBV4-2,TRBJ2-5,CASSANRGRETQYF
TRBV7-8,TRBJ1-2,CASSSGTGDLYGYTF
TRBV28,TRBJ2-3,CASSFSPGLGSSTDTQYF
TRBV12-3/TRBV12-4,TRBJ1-1,CASRRQGALAFF
TRBV18,TRBJ2-2,CASFQATGGTTGELFF
TRBV9,TRBJ2-2,CASSAGGRAGELFF
TRBV23-1,TRBJ2-7,CASSQFEAGLSEQYF
TRBV30,TRBJ2-1,CAWASGGLYNEQFF
TRBV5-1,TRBJ2-7,CASSLNRGTYEQYF
TRBV11-2,TRBJ2-3,CASSSSLNPDTQYF
TRBV5-6,TRBJ1-3,CASSLPLGRAGNTIYF
TRBV2,TRBJ1-1,CASSDPIGTGTEAFF
TRBV29-1,TRBJ1-4,CSVEGGNEKLFF
TRBV5-6,TRBJ2-5,CASSPRLKGGYQETQYF
TRBV6-2/TRBV6-3,TRBJ1-5,CASSYSGYQPQHF
TRBV5-8,TRBJ1-6,CASSLIKRPLHF
TRBV20-1,TRBJ1-4,CSARAVEKLFF
TRBV6-5,TRBJ2-3,CASSYRGRGADTQYF
TRBV24-1,TRBJ1-3,CATSDTAGPGNTIYF
TRBV7-8,TRBJ1-2,CASSPDAYRGAVYGYTF
TRBV15,TRBJ1-2,CATSRDLMQGAGGYTF
TRBV27,TRBJ1-2,CASSYRKGGSGYTF
TRBV7-2,TRBJ2-1,CASSESGVYEQFF
TRBV12-3/TRBV12-4,TRBJ2-3,CASSLQGADTQYF
TRBV5-1,TRBJ2-7,CASSIGQGRDEQYF
TRBV11-3,TRBJ2-1,CASRHIRRLAGGPNEQFF
TRBV5-1,TRBJ1-1,CASSWTSREDTEAFF
TRBV27,TRBJ2-1,CASSTPRQGAGNEQFF
TRBV4-3,TRBJ1-4,CASSQEVGPSGRGHEKLFF
TRBV3-1/TRBV3-2,TRBJ1-2,CATSYGANYGYTF
TRBV6-6,TRBJ1-5,CASSRQGAGGNQPQHF
TRBV6-5,TRBJ1-1,CAVRTVGYTEAFF
TRBV2,TRBJ1-1,CASNQGSATEAFF
TRBV6-2/TRBV6-3,TRBJ2-5,CASSYFPSFVGVETQYF
TRBV6-4,TRBJ2-3,CASSTQGALVDTQYF
TRBV19,TRBJ2-7,CASSINRETHYEQYF
TRBV7-9,TRBJ1-1,CASRTTGTGNTEAFF
TRBV5-1,TRBJ2-1,CASSLGTGTGAKSEQFF
TRBV30,TRBJ1-4,CAWSEQETNEKLFF
TRBV28,TRBJ1-1,CASSLLDRNTEAFF
TRBV19,TRBJ1-1,CASSIDPMTLNTEAFF
TRBV5-1,TRBJ2-6,CASSLDTGANVLTF
TRBV9,TRBJ2-5,CASSGPEGGSETQYF
TRBV7-8,TRBJ2-7,CASSLVGSGIIPYEQYF
TRBV28,TRBJ1-5,CASTKQGWREQPQHF
TRBV28,TRBJ2-7,CASSYSGIYEQYF
TRBV6-2/TRBV6-3,TRBJ2-3,CASSRSAGAGADTQYF
TRBV7-3,TRBJ2-3,CASSLQGGIGTDTQYF
TRBV28,TRBJ1-1,CASSLTGRKRTTEAFF
TRBV18,TRBJ2-2,CASSPILGTNFSNTGELFF
TRBV7-2,TRBJ2-7,CASSLVGHTGASTGQYF